The 14 T cell receptor beta chains listed next were all sequenced from one sample in a study of T cells after posttransplantation cyclophosphamide. The table came from immunoSEQ multiplex PCR; TCRdb's copy has only in-frame clones and leaves some out. This sample carries tens of thousands of clones, none of them present only once. Sequenced sample: PBMCs. The source of these receptors is a middle-aged man in good health, CMV-negative, and a related stem cell transplant donor.

Ten or more counts support this clone. V is TRBV11-2 and J is TRBJ1-1, with TRBD1 matching 9 bases. This CDR3 contains 15 residues. Germline values: CDR1 SGHAT, CDR2 FQNNGV. V shed 5 bases, J shed 3 bases, and the junction held 7 bases outside the gene matches. The CDR3 reads CASSPRTGVDTEAFF. The CDR3, as DNA: TGTGCCAGCAGCCCAAGGACAGGGGTTGACACTGAAGCTTTCTTT.

This clone was recorded at least ten times. The rearrangement joins TRBV18 to TRBJ2-7, with D perhaps TRBD2 (5 bases). The CDR3 consists of 15 residues. V lost 3 bases and J lost 3, with 15 bases in between. Germline V lookup: CDR1 KGHSH, CDR2 LQKENI. CDR3 sequence reads: CASSPWASRLYEQYF. CDR3 bases: TGTGCCAGCTCACCGTGGGCTAGCCGTCTCTACGAGCAGTACTTC.

This clone was recorded many times. The chain links TRBV28 to TRBJ2-7; 13 bases map to TRBD2. V was clipped by 6 bases and J by 3 bases; unmatched bases: 5. This CDR3 comprises 15 residues. The germline gives CDR1 MDHEN, CDR2 SYDVKM. This chain's CDR3 is CASSSLAGGYYEQYV. As DNA, the CDR3 is TGTGCCAGCAGCTCACTAGCGGGAGGGTACTACGAGCAGTACGTC.

This chain connects TRBV7-9 to TRBJ2-7; D gene ambiguous. CDR3 size: 12 residues. The germline V and J ends were trimmed by 2 bases and 6 bases, with 8 bases remaining between them. In germline, CDR1 is SEHNR, CDR2 FQNEAQ (reference sequence). The chain's CDR3 is CASSLLEAEQYV. CDR3 nucleotides: TGTGCCAGCAGCTTACTTGAGGCCGAGCAGTACGTC.

This clone was seen ten or more times. The sample has other DNA sequences that encode this CDR3 too. The chain has TRBV2 and TRBJ2-7, with TRBD2 matching over 13 bases. CDR3 length: 16 residues. The V gene end was trimmed by 5 bases and the J gene end by 2 bases; junction bases not matched to a gene: 6. Germline loops: CDR1 SNHLY, CDR2 FYNNEI. The CDR3 DNA follows: TGTGCCAGCAGTAGGACTAGCGGGGGTCAACCCTACGAGCAGTACTTC. Amino acid sequence: CASSRTSGGQPYEQYF.

This clone came up many times. This chain links TRBV7-9 with TRBJ2-7; 7 bases agree with TRBD1. This CDR3 spans 14 amino acids. The germline gives CDR1 SEHNR, CDR2 FQNEAQ (reference sequence). With 0 bases clipped from V and 10 bases from J, the junction kept 9 bases outside the gene matches. The CDR3 DNA sequence: TGTGCCAGCAGCTTAGCGCAGGGGGACAGAAACCAGTACGTC. This encodes CASSLAQGDRNQYV.

The table lists this clone with a few counts. The V call is TRBV18, the J call TRBJ2-2; a weak D match, TRBD1 (5 bases). The V and J ends lost 1 base and 1 base respectively, with 7 bases between them. Germline CDR1 reads KGHSH; CDR2 reads LQKENI. The CDR3 is 15 amino acids. DNA of the CDR3: TGTGCCAGCTCACCACAGGGGCGGAACACCGGGGAGCTGTTTTTT. This translates into CASSPQGRNTGELFF. Full variable domain (missing parts from reference TRBV18 and TRBJ2-2): NAGVMQNPRHLVRRRGQEARLRCSPMKGHSHVYWYRQLPEEGLKFMVYLQKENIIDESGMPKERFSAEFPKEGPSILRIQQVVRGDSAAYFCASSPQGRNTGELFFGEGSRLTVL.

This clone was picked up many times. The chain has TRBV2 and TRBJ1-1; 7 nucleotides agree with TRBD1. The CDR3 length is 15 residues. V gave up 6 bases and J gave up 4 bases; unmatched junction bases: 11. Germline lookup yields CDR1 SNHLY and CDR2 FYNNEI. Here the CDR3 DNA reads TGTGCCAGCAGCGCCCCGACAGGGTACGGCACTGAAGCTTTCTTT. Amino acid sequence: CASSAPTGYGTEAFF.

At least ten counts were recorded for this clone. The chain joins TRBV6-4 to TRBJ2-1; 8 bases fit TRBD2. Looked up from germline, CDR1 is MRHNA and CDR2 is SNTAGT. The V and J ends lost 0 bases and 15 bases, in that order; junction bases with no gene match: 4. CDR3 length: 12 residues. CDR3 loop: CASSDSSGKLFF. The CDR3 region has the DNA TGTGCCAGCAGTGACTCTAGCGGGAAGCTGTTCTTC.

This clone appeared many times. This chain joins TRBV6-1 and TRBJ2-1; TRBD1 might be the D (5 bases). Trimming stripped 4 bases from V and 12 bases from J, with 16 bases between. The germline CDR1 and CDR2 sequences are MNHNS and SASEGT. This CDR3 contains 13 residues. Here the CDR3 DNA reads TGTGCCAGCAGTGGAAGCCCCGACAGTGTGCAGTTCTTC. Protein product: CASSGSPDSVQFF.

This clone was counted ten times or more. The CDR3 sequence is CASSTGTRAYEQYF. CDR3 DNA sequence: TGTGCCAGCAGCACCGGGACTAGAGCCTACGAGCAGTACTTC. The V gene is TRBV13, the J gene TRBJ2-7, with 8 bases lining up with TRBD2. The V gene's germline CDR1 is PRHDT and CDR2 FYEKMQ (reference sequence). The ends lost 5 bases at V and 2 bases at J; junction bases unmatched: 5. The CDR3 loop spans 14 amino acids.

This chain uses TRBV2 with TRBJ2-3, with D possibly TRBD2 on 6 matching bases. CDR3 size: 17 residues. With 3 bases removed from V and 1 base from J, the gap between germline ends came to 17 bases. Germline values: CDR1 SNHLY, CDR2 FYNNEI. The CDR3 region is CASSDLSIGGGTDTQYF. The CDR3 DNA sequence: TGTGCCAGCAGTGACCTAAGCATCGGGGGAGGCACAGATACGCAGTATTTT.

This clone was seen ten or more times. CDR3 DNA sequence: TGTGCCAGCTCTGGACAGGGCCACTCGTACCAAGAGACCCAGTACTTC. It encodes CASSGQGHSYQETQYF. This chain uses TRBV2 with TRBJ2-5; 8 bases line up with TRBD1. The CDR3 consists of 16 residues. Germline-derived CDR1 and CDR2 are SNHLY and FYNNEI. V shed 8 bases, J shed 0 bases, and the junction held 11 bases outside the gene matches.

This clone was seen more than once but under ten times. The chain couples TRBV7-9 to TRBJ2-1; possible D gene TRBD1, 6 bases. V lost 9 bases to trimming and J lost 10 bases, with 13 bases between them. The CDR3 is 11 amino acids. Per the germline V gene, CDR1 is SEHNR and CDR2 is FQNEAQ (reference sequence). The CDR3 spells CASTIQGEQFF. The CDR3 DNA reads as TGTGCCAGTACCATCCAGGGGGAGCAGTTCTTC.